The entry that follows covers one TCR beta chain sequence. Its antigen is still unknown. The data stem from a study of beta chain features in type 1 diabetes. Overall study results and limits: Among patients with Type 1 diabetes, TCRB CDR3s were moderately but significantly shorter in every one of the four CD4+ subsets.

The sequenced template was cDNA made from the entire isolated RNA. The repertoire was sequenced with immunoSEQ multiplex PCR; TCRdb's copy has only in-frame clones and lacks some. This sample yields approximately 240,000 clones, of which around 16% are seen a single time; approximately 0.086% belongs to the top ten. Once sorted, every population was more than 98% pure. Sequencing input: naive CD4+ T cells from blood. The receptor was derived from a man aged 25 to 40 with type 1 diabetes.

The CDR3 protein is CASSLRQGRGNEQFF. The CDR3 DNA follows: TGTGCCAGCAGTTTAAGACAGGGTCGGGGCAATGAGCAGTTCTTC. The V call is TRBV6-5, the J call TRBJ2-1; 7 bases align to TRBD1. Germline CDR1 reads MNHEY; CDR2 reads SVGAGI. After removal of 4 bases from V and 6 bases from J, the junction contained 9 bases not matched to a gene. The CDR3 consists of 15 residues.